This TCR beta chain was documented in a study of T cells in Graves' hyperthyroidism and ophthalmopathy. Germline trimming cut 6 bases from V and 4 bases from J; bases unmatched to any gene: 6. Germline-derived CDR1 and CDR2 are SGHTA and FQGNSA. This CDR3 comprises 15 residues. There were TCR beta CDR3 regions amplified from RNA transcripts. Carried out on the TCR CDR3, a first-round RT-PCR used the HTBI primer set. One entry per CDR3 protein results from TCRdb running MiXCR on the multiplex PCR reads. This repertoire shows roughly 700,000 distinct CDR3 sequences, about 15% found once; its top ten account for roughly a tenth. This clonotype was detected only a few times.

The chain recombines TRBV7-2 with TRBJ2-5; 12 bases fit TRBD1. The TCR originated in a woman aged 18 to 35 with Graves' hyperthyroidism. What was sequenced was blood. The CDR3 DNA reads TGTGCCAGCAGTAGGGACAGGGGGCGAAGAGAGACCCAGTACTTC. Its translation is CASSRDRGRRETQYF.